This TCR beta chain came from a study of CD8 T cells in Susac syndrome. This clonotype was counted a few times. The germline V gene encodes CDR1 MNHEY and CDR2 SMNVEV (reference sequence). Trimming cost V 5 bases and J 1 base, with 11 bases left between them. The CDR3 runs 14 residues. The RNA input was roughly 0.45 to 1 ug, and it was reverse transcribed with random hexamers. The authors amplified TCR beta CDR3 across 54 Vbeta and 13 Jbeta using immunoSEQ multiplex PCR. TCRdb analysed the immunoSEQ multiplex PCR reads with MiXCR anew, one entry per CDR3 protein. Here the sample spans over 350,000 distinct CDR3 sequences, 85% to 90% being singletons.

V gene TRBV27 combines with J gene TRBJ1-1, with D unclear. Sequencing was performed on CD8+ T cells from PBMCs. The receptor was derived from a human donor with multiple sclerosis. DNA of the CDR3: TGTGCCAGCAGTCCCGTGGGCGGGAACACTGAAGCTTTCTTT. It yields the protein CASSPVGGNTEAFF.